The rows below give T cell receptor beta chains drawn from one sample of a study of beta chain features in type 1 diabetes. Assay used: immunoSEQ multiplex PCR; TCRdb lists only in-frame clones, some missing. The sample lists about 130,000 clones; 9% were seen once. The sequenced sample consisted of central memory CD4+ T cells from blood. The receptors here all came from a man aged 25 to 40 with type 1 diabetes. CDR3s include the opening cysteine and the closing phenylalanine or tryptophan. The order of the fields is J gene, V gene, clone size, D gene, CDR3 protein, CDR3 DNA. A D gene is named only where the DNA matches it firmly. A clone size is listed for some rows: how often the clone was seen (once, few, many), or a class if it is expanded.

>TRBJ2-3|TRBV5-4|NA|NA
CASSSAGAGDTQYF
TGTGCCAGCAGCTCTGCGGGGGCGGGAGATACGCAGTATTTT
>TRBJ1-2|TRBV6-5|NA|NA
CASRTQGLGYTF
TGTGCCAGCAGAACACAGGGTCTGGGCTACACCTTC
>TRBJ1-3|TRBV29-1|NA|TRBD1
CSVEEDRAGNTIYF
TGCAGCGTTGAAGAAGACAGGGCTGGAAACACCATATATTTT
>TRBJ2-7|TRBV2|NA|TRBD1
CASRALWTGSSYEQYF
TGTGCCAGCAGAGCACTATGGACAGGGAGCTCCTACGAGCAGTACTTC
>TRBJ2-7|TRBV7-8|few|TRBD2
CASSAAGVAYEQYF
TGTGCCAGCAGCGCAGCGGGGGTTGCCTACGAGCAGTACTTC
>TRBJ1-6|TRBV29-1|NA|TRBD1
CSVDRSGTETYSPLHF
TGCAGCGTTGACCGTTCCGGGACAGAAACTTATTCACCCCTCCACTTT
>TRBJ2-7|TRBV30|few|TRBD1
CAWSVGTGVLYEQYF
TGTGCCTGGAGTGTTGGGACAGGGGTTCTCTACGAGCAGTACTTC
>TRBJ1-2|TRBV18|NA|NA
CASSPAQGPLYGYTF
TGTGCCAGCTCACCGGCCCAGGGTCCCCTCTATGGCTACACCTTC
>TRBJ1-5|TRBV7-2|NA|NA
CASSSDQGQPQHF
TGTGCCAGCAGCTCAGACCAGGGCCAGCCCCAGCATTTT
>TRBJ1-5|TRBV7-2|NA|NA
CASSLNRDQPQHF
TGTGCCAGCAGCTTAAACAGAGATCAGCCCCAGCATTTT
>TRBJ2-2|TRBV5-1|few|NA
CASSIAGTNTGELFF
TGCGCCAGCAGCATTGCCGGGACGAACACCGGGGAGCTGTTTTTT
>TRBJ2-6|TRBV30|few|NA
CAWHPLRSGANVLTF
TGTGCCTGGCATCCCCTGCGCTCTGGGGCCAACGTCCTGACTTTC
>TRBJ2-7|TRBV2|NA|NA
CASSVTYEQYF
TGTGCCAGCAGTGTCACCTACGAGCAGTACTTC